One sample yielded the 14 T cell receptor beta chains listed below, sequenced in a study of blood T cell repertoires in COVID-19. Assay used: immunoSEQ multiplex PCR; TCRdb lists only in-frame clones, some missing. The table includes 40,000 to 55,000 clones, about nine tenths detected once. What was sequenced was peripheral blood. The receptors originated from a human donor in a cohort sampled during active COVID-19.

This rearrangement joins TRBV5-1 to TRBJ1-1; 7 bases agree with TRBD1. The CDR3 runs 15 residues. Germline V gives CDR1 SGHRS, CDR2 YFSETQ. J was trimmed by 3 bases and V by 0 bases; bases with no gene match: 5. CDR3 region: CASSLVPGGYTEAFF. The DNA of the CDR3 is TGCGCCAGCAGCTTGGTTCCAGGGGGATACACTGAAGCTTTCTTT.

J is TRBJ1-5 and V is TRBV30; D unresolved. Germline V gene sequence: CDR1 GTSNPN, CDR2 SVGIG (reference sequence). Trimming pared 1 base from V and 6 bases from J, leaving 13 bases between. CDR3 length: 14 residues. The CDR3: CAWSEQTPGQPQHF. The CDR3 DNA reads TGTGCCTGGAGTGAACAGACCCCCGGTCAGCCCCAGCATTTT. Based on the CDR3 plus reference TRBV30 and TRBJ1-5, the full variable domain is SQTIHQWPATLVQPVGSPLSLECTVEGTSNPNLYWYRQAAGRGLQLLFYSVGIGQISSEVPQNLSASRPQDRQFILSSKKLLLSDSGFYLCAWSEQTPGQPQHFGDGTRLSIL.

Only one count was recorded for this clone. The chain couples TRBV5-1 to TRBJ1-1, with a weak D call TRBD1 (6 bases). CDR1 SGHRS and CDR2 YFSETQ come from the germline V gene. The CDR3 totals 15 residues. Trimming took 2 bases from V and 3 from J, leaving 14 bases between them. The CDR3 sequence is CASSLNAGVDTEAFF. The CDR3, as DNA: TGCGCCAGCAGCTTAAACGCAGGGGTTGACACTGAAGCTTTCTTT.

V gene TRBV9 combines with J gene TRBJ1-1; 10 bases align to TRBD1. The CDR3 contains 17 residues. Germline assignment: CDR1 SGDLS and CDR2 YYNGEE. V shed 3 bases, J shed 4 bases, and the junction held 12 bases outside the gene matches. The CDR3, as DNA: TGTGCCAGCAGCGCGAGGGACAGGGGCTCCATGAGCACTGAAGCTTTCTTT. Translated, it gives CASSARDRGSMSTEAFF.

The CDR3, as DNA: TGTGCCATCAGTGAGTCTTTGACTAGCCTGGATACGCAGTATTTT. This encodes CAISESLTSLDTQYF. J is TRBJ2-3 and V is TRBV10-3, with 7 bases lining up with TRBD2. CDR3 size: 15 residues. J lost 6 bases, V lost 0 bases, and 6 bases had no gene match. The V gene's germline CDR1 is ENHRY and CDR2 SYGVKD.

V is TRBV5-1 and J is TRBJ2-1, with TRBD2 as a possible D gene (6 bases). The V end lost 4 bases, the J end lost 8 bases, and 31 bases lay between the germline ends. The CDR3 runs to 19 residues. Germline V gene sequence: CDR1 SGHRS, CDR2 YFSETQ. CDR3 in amino acids: CASSAFSRGSASGSHEQFF. Written as DNA, the CDR3 is TGCGCCAGCAGCGCATTCTCCCGGGGGTCAGCCAGCGGTTCCCATGAGCAGTTCTTC.

This clone has a handful of counts. The chain carries TRBV7-2 and TRBJ1-3, with no clear D. Germline V gene lookup returns CDR1 SGHTA and CDR2 FQGNSA. V was pared by 4 bases and J by 4 bases, with 14 bases between. This CDR3 spans 15 amino acids. DNA for the CDR3: TGTGCCAGCAGCTCTTCCACCTCGCGGGGAAACACCATATATTTT. Protein: CASSSSTSRGNTIYF.

The V call is TRBV30, the J call TRBJ2-7; possibly TRBD1 for D (5 bases). Trimming removed 4 bases from V and 3 bases from J, with 13 bases in between. The CDR3 has 13 residues. Germline V gene lookup returns CDR1 GTSNPN and CDR2 SVGIG (reference sequence). CDR3 sequence reads: CAWKGRIIYEQYF. CDR3 bases: TGTGCCTGGAAGGGGCGGATTATCTACGAGCAGTACTTC. Supplemented by reference TRBV30 and TRBJ2-7, the full variable domain reads SQTIHQWPATLVQPVGSPLSLECTVEGTSNPNLYWYRQAAGRGLQLLFYSVGIGQISSEVPQNLSASRPQDRQFILSSKKLLLSDSGFYLCAWKGRIIYEQYFGPGTRLTVT.

This chain connects TRBV6-5 to TRBJ1-5; D might be TRBD1 (6 bases). Trimming cost V 6 bases and J 6 bases, with 15 bases left between them. Germline CDR1 and CDR2: MNHEY and SVGAGI. The CDR3 has 14 residues. CDR3 protein: CASRPGQQTQPQHF. CDR3 bases: TGTGCCAGCAGACCAGGACAGCAAACTCAGCCCCAGCATTTT.

V is TRBV7-6 and J is TRBJ1-2; D is possibly TRBD1 (5 bases). Trimming cost V 4 bases and J 7 bases, with 16 bases left between them. The CDR3 loop spans 14 amino acids. The germline gives CDR1 SGHVS, CDR2 FNYEAQ. CDR3 nucleotide sequence: TGTGCCAGCAGCTCGAACGCAAAGGGGCTTGGCTACACCTTC. Translated: CASSSNAKGLGYTF.

The chain joins TRBV3-1 (or the pseudogene TRBV3-2) to TRBJ1-6; 7 bases line up with TRBD1. From germline, CDR1 is LGHDT and CDR2 YNNKEL (reference sequence). V shed 1 base, J shed 8 bases, and the junction held 5 bases outside the gene matches. The CDR3 covers 15 residues. The CDR3 loop reads CASSQVGRGYSPLHF. CDR3 coding DNA: TGTGCCAGCAGCCAAGTCGGCAGGGGGTATTCACCCCTCCACTTT.

The chain couples TRBV4-1 to TRBJ2-5, with 11 positions matching TRBD1. V trimming: 2 bases; J trimming: 7 bases; junction bases outside the gene matches: 9. The V gene's germline CDR1 is MGHRA and CDR2 YSYEKL. This CDR3 has 16 amino acids. CDR3 loop: CASSQSGTGGLWTQYF. Here the CDR3 DNA reads TGCGCCAGCAGCCAAAGCGGGACAGGGGGTTTATGGACCCAGTACTTC.

This sequence joins TRBV10-1 and TRBJ2-7; D ambiguous. V was trimmed by 3 bases and J by 4 bases, leaving 10 bases between them. The CDR3 is 13 amino acids. In germline, CDR1 is WNHNN, CDR2 SYGVQD (reference sequence). The CDR3 loop reads CASSDGPMYEQYF. Here the CDR3 DNA reads TGCGCCAGCAGTGACGGTCCTATGTACGAGCAGTACTTC.

The rearrangement links TRBV2 to TRBJ2-3, with TRBD2 matching 7 bases. CDR1 is SNHLY and CDR2 is FYNNEI in the germline V gene. CDR3 length: 14 amino acids. Germline trimming cut 4 bases from V and 3 bases from J; bases unmatched to any gene: 4. The CDR3 DNA is TGTGCCAGCAGTGTTGGGGGAGGGACAGATACGCAGTATTTT. Protein sequence: CASSVGGGTDTQYF.